The 13 T cell receptor beta chains given below trace back to one sample, sequenced in a study of CXCR3-negative and CXCR3-positive naive CD8 T cells. These TCRs' antigens remain unknown. The authors made the TRB cDNA libraries by 5' RACE using UMI labels. TCRdb re-called the 5' RACE reads, yielding one record per CDR3 amino acid sequence without DNA. The sample has tens of thousands of distinct CDR3 sequences; the top ten hold 0.55% to 0.8%. The study's findings and limits: The study found more hydrophobic TRB CDR3s in CXCR3-positive naive cells than in CXCR3-negative naive cells.

The material sequenced was naive CXCR3+ CD8+ T cells from blood. The subset here: CD45RO-CCR7+CD27+CD95- naive CD8+ T cells expressing CXCR3 (TNR3+). Every receptor here comes from a human donor in good health. Some clones in this sample may be carry-over from other donors' samples.

The rearrangement joins TRBV4-1 to TRBJ1-2. Germline V gene lookup returns CDR1 MGHRA and CDR2 YSYEKL. This CDR3 is 16 amino acids long. This CDR3 is CASSQGLAAINYGYTF.

The rearrangement uses TRBV15 and TRBJ2-2; TCRdb's D gene call, TRBD1, goes unchecked for lack of DNA. Germline assignment: CDR1 LNHNV and CDR2 YYDKDF (reference sequence). CDR3 length: 15 residues. CDR3 amino acids: CATSIGRGRTGELFF.

The rearrangement joins TRBV19 to TRBJ2-7; there is no DNA to check the TCRdb D call of TRBD2. The CDR3 runs 17 residues. Germline CDR1 reads LNHDA; CDR2 reads SQIVND (reference sequence). The CDR3 here is CASSIILAGGPGDEQYF.

This rearrangement joins TRBV28 to TRBJ2-7. This CDR3 is built from 12 residues. Germline assignment: CDR1 MDHEN and CDR2 SYDVKM. The CDR3 loop reads CASGRGSLEQYF. The whole variable domain, filled in from reference TRBV28 and TRBJ2-7, reads DVKVTQSSRYLVKRTGEKVFLECVQDMDHENMFWYRQDPGLGLRLIYFSYDVKMKEKGDIPEGYSVSREKKERFSLILESASTNQTSMYLCASGRGSLEQYFGPGTRLTVT.

J is TRBJ2-7 and V is TRBV6-6; TCRdb lists TRBD2, though no DNA is available to test this call. This CDR3 is built from 15 residues. Germline V gene data show CDR1 as MNHNY and CDR2 as SVGAGI (reference sequence). CDR3 sequence reads: CASGLAGAQTYEQYF.

The rearrangement links TRBV12-3 or TRBV12-4 to TRBJ2-4; TCRdb designates TRBD1, a call that cannot be tested without DNA. This CDR3 is 16 amino acids long. The CDR3 sequence: CASIPPRVVAKNIQYF.

The J gene is TRBJ2-7, the V gene TRBV29-1. Germline assignment: CDR1 SQVTM and CDR2 ANQGSEA. The CDR3 loop spans 12 amino acids. This CDR3 reads CSVKVDSYEQYF.

This rearrangement joins TRBV28 to TRBJ2-3; TCRdb proposes TRBD1, but this gene call is untestable without DNA. This CDR3 comprises 17 residues. The germline V gene encodes CDR1 MDHEN and CDR2 SYDVKM. The CDR3 loop is CASSLAGLGASTDTQYF.

This chain connects TRBV28 to TRBJ2-3; TCRdb designates TRBD2, a call that cannot be tested without DNA. This CDR3 comprises 15 residues. Per germline, CDR1 MDHEN and CDR2 SYDVKM. The CDR3 sequence is CASSLFGGREDTQYF.

The CDR3 reads CVGLGQSRTEAFF. The chain employs TRBV7-9 and TRBJ1-1; as DNA is missing, the TRBD1 call by TCRdb cannot be tested. Germline CDR1 is SEHNR and CDR2 is FQNEAQ (reference sequence). The CDR3 is 13 amino acids.

The J gene is TRBJ1-2, the V gene TRBV4-2; the D call from TCRdb, TRBD1, cannot be confirmed without DNA. The CDR3 consists of 12 residues. The germline V gene has CDR1 LGHNA and CDR2 YNFKEQ. CDR3 amino acids: CASSLDSYGYTF.

This chain joins TRBV19 and TRBJ2-7; the D gene TCRdb calls, TRBD1, cannot be checked with no DNA. The germline V gene has CDR1 LNHDA and CDR2 SQIVND (reference sequence). The CDR3 contains 14 residues. The CDR3 protein is CASSTYRGAYEQYF.

The rearrangement links TRBV11-2 to TRBJ2-7. Per the germline V gene, CDR1 is SGHAT and CDR2 is FQNNGV. This CDR3 is built from 11 residues. This CDR3 is CASSLLDEQYF.